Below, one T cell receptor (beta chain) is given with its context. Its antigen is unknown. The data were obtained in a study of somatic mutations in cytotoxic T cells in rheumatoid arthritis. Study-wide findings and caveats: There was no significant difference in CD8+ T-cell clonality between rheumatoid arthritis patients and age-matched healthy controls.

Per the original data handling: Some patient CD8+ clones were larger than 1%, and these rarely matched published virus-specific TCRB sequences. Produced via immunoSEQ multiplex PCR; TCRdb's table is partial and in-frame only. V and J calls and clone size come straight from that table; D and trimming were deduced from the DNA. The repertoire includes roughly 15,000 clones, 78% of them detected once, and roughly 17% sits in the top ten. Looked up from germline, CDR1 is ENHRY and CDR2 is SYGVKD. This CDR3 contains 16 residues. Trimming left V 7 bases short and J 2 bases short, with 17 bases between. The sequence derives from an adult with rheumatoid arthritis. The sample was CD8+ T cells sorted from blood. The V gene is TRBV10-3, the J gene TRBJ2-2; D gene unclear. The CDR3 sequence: CAIKDREDVNTGELFF. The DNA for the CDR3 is TGTGCCATCAAAGACCGCGAAGACGTTAACACCGGGGAGCTGTTTTTT.